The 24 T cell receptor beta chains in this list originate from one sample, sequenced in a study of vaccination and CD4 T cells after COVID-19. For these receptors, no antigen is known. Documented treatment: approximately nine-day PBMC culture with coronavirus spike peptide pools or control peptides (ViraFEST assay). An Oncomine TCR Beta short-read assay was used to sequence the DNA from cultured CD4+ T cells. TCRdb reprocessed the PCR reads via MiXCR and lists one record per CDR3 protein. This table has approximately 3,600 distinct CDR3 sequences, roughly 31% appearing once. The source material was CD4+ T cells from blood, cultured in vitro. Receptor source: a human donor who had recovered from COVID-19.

CDR3 sequence reads: CASSLTRQGDGYTF. The CDR3 DNA follows: TGTGCCAGCAGCCTAACCCGACAGGGGGATGGCTACACCTTC. The rearrangement uses TRBV7-8 and TRBJ1-2; 9 positions agree with TRBD1. Germline values: CDR1 SGHVS, CDR2 FQNEAQ. This CDR3 has 14 amino acids. V was pared by 5 bases and J by 6 bases, with 7 bases of the junction left unmatched.

The CDR3: CASSYTGQHGETQYF. The DNA of the CDR3 is TGTGCCAGCAGTTACACGGGGCAACATGGGGAGACCCAGTACTTC. The genes are TRBV6-5 and TRBJ2-5; either TRBD1 or TRBD2 may fit D (5 bases each). The CDR3 length is 15 residues. Trimming left V 2 bases short and J 5 bases short, with 15 bases between. Germline-derived CDR1 and CDR2 are MNHEY and SVGAGI.

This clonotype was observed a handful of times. As DNA, the CDR3 is TGTGCCAGCAGTGACTTAGGCGGACTAGGGCTGATCAATGAGCAGTTCTTC. It specifies CASSDLGGLGLINEQFF. The rearrangement joins TRBV2 to TRBJ2-1; 7 bases agree with TRBD2. Germline trimming cut 3 bases from V and 6 bases from J; bases unmatched to any gene: 14. This CDR3 is built from 17 residues. CDR1 is SNHLY and CDR2 is FYNNEI in the germline V gene.

The CDR3 here is CASSVLGGGQETQYF. DNA for the CDR3: TGTGCCAGCAGCGTCCTGGGTGGGGGTCAGGAGACCCAGTACTTC. The chain carries TRBV9 and TRBJ2-5; either TRBD1 or TRBD2 may fit D (5 bases each). The CDR3 sequence is 15 residues long. Germline V gene sequence: CDR1 SGDLS, CDR2 YYNGEE. Deletions cut 2 bases from V and 5 bases from J, with 16 bases between.

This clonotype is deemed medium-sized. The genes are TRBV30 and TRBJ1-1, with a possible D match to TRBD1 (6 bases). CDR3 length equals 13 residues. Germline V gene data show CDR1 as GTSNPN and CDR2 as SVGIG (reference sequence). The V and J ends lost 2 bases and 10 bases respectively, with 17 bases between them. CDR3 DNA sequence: TGTGCCTGGAGTCCGGGACACGGTTGGGGAGCTTTCTTT. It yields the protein CAWSPGHGWGAFF.

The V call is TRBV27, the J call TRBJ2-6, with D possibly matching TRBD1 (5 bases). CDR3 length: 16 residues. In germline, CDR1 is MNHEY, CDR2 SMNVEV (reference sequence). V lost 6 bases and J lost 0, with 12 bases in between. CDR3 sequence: CASSSPQGSGANVLTF. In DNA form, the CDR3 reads TGTGCCAGCAGCTCCCCGCAGGGCTCTGGGGCCAACGTCCTGACTTTC. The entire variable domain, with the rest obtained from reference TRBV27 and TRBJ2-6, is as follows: EAQVTQNPRYLITVTGKKLTVTCSQNMNHEYMSWYRQDPGLGLRQIYYSMNVEVTDKGDVPEGYKVSRKEKRNFPLILESPSPNQTSLYFCASSSPQGSGANVLTFGAGSRLTVL.

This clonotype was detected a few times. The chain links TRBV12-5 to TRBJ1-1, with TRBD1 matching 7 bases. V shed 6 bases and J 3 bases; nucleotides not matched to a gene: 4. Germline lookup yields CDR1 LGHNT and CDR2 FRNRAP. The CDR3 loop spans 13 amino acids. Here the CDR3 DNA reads TGTGCTAGTGGAGAGACAGGGCACACTGAAGCTTTCTTT. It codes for CASGETGHTEAFF.

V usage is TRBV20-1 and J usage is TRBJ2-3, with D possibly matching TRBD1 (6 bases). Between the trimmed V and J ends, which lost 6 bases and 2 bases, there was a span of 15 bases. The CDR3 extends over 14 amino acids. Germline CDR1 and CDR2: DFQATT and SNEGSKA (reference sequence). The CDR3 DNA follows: TGCAGTGCCGAGACAGGCCTATCCACAGATACGCAGTATTTT. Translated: CSAETGLSTDTQYF.

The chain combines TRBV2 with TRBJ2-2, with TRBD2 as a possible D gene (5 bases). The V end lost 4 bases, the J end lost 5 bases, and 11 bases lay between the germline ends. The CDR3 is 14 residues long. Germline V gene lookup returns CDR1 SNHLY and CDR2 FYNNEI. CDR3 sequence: CASSVQPGTGELFF. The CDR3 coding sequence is TGTGCCAGCAGTGTGCAGCCGGGGACCGGGGAGCTGTTTTTT.

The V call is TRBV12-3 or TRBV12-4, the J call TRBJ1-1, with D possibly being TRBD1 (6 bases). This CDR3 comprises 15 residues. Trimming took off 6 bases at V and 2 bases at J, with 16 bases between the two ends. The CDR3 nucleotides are TGTGCCAGCAGCGTAGTGGACAGCGGTAACACTGAAGCTTTCTTT. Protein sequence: CASSVVDSGNTEAFF.

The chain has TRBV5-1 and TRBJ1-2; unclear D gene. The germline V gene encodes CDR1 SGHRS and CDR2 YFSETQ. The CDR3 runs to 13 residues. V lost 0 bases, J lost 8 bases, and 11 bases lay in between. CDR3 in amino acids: CASSLDPDNGYTF. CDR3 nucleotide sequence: TGCGCCAGCAGCTTGGACCCAGACAACGGCTACACCTTC. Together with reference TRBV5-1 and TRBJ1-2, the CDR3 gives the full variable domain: KAGVTQTPRYLIKTRGQQVTLSCSPISGHRSVSWYQQTPGQGLQFLFEYFSETQRNKGNFPGRFSGRQFSNSRSEMNVSTLELGDSALYLCASSLDPDNGYTFGSGTRLTVV.

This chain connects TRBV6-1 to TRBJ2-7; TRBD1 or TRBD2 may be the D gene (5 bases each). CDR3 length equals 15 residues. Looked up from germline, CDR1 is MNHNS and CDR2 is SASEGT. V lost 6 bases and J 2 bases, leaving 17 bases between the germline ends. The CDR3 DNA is TGTGCCAGCAGACAGAAGGGACCGTCTACCTACGAGCAGTACTTC. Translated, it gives CASRQKGPSTYEQYF.

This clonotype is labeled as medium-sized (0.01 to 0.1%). The CDR3 spells CASSLGDRGSDTQYF. The DNA for the CDR3 is TGCGCCAGCAGCTTAGGGGACAGGGGGTCCGATACGCAGTATTTT. The J gene is TRBJ2-3, the V gene TRBV5-1; TRBD1 aligns across 11 bases. This CDR3 is built from 15 residues. J was trimmed by 6 bases and V by 2 bases; bases with no gene match: 5. In germline, CDR1 is SGHRS, CDR2 YFSETQ.

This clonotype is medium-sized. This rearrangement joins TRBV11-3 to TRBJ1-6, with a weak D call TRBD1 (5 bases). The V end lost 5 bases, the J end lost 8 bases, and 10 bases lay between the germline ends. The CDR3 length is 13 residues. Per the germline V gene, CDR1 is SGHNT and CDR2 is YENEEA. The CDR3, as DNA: TGTGCCAGCAGCGCGGAAGGGGATTCACCCCTCCACTTT. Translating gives CASSAEGDSPLHF.

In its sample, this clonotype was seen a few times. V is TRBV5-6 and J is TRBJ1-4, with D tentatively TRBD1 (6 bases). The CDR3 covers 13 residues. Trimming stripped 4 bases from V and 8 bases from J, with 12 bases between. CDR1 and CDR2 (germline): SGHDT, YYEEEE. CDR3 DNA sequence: TGTGCCAGCAGCCGTGCCGGGGGCGAAAAACTGTTTTTT. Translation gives CASSRAGGEKLFF.

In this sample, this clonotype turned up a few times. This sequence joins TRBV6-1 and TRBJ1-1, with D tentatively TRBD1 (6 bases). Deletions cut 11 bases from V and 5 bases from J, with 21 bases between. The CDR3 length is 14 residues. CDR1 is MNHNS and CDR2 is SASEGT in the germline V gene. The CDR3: CAARPQQGGTEAFF. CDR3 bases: TGTGCCGCCCGCCCCCAACAGGGAGGTACTGAAGCTTTCTTT.

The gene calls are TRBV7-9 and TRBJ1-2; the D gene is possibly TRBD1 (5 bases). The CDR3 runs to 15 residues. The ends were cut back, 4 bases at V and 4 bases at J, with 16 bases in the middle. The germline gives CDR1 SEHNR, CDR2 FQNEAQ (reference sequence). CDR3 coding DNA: TGTGCCAGCAGCTCCCGTCTTCAGGGAACCTATGGCTACACCTTC. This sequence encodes CASSSRLQGTYGYTF.

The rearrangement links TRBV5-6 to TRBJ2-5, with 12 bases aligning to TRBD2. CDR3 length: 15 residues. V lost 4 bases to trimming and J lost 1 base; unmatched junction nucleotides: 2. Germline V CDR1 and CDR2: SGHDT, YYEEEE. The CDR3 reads CASSQLAGGQETQYF. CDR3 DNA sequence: TGTGCCAGCAGCCAACTAGCGGGGGGCCAAGAGACCCAGTACTTC.

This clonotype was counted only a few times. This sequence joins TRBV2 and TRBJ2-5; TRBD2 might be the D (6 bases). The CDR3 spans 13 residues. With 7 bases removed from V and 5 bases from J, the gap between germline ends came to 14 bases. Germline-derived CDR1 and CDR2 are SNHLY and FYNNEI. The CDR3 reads CASTWGVSETQYF. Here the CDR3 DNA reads TGTGCCAGCACCTGGGGGGTGTCGGAGACCCAGTACTTC.

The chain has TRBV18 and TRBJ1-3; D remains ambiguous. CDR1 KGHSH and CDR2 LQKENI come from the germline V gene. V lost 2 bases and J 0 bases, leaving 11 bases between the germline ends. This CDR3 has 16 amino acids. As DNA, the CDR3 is TGTGCCAGCTCACCATCGGCAGGCCACTCTGGAAACACCATATATTTT. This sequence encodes CASSPSAGHSGNTIYF.

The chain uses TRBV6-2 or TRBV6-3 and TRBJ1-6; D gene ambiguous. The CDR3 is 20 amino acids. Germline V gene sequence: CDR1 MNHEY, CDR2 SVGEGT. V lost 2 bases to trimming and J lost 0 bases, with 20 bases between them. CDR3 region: CASSYGALDPQSSYNSPLHF. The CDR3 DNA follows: TGTGCCAGCAGTTACGGAGCCCTGGACCCCCAAAGCTCCTATAATTCACCCCTCCACTTT.

This CDR3 reads CASQKGQGSNWRQYF. In DNA form, the CDR3 reads TGCGCCAGCCAAAAAGGACAGGGGTCTAATTGGAGGCAGTACTTC. This chain joins TRBV4-1 and TRBJ2-7; 9 positions agree with TRBD1. Losses at the gene ends were 8 bases for V and 9 bases for J; bases not matched to a gene: 17. The germline gives CDR1 MGHRA, CDR2 YSYEKL. The CDR3 is 15 amino acids.

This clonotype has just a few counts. CDR3 in amino acids: CATSRVHQGEETQYF. DNA for the CDR3: TGTGCCACCAGCAGAGTTCACCAGGGAGAAGAGACCCAGTACTTC. The gene calls are TRBV15 and TRBJ2-5; D assignment may be TRBD1 or TRBD2 (5 bases each). The CDR3 spans 15 residues. Germline values: CDR1 LNHNV, CDR2 YYDKDF (reference sequence). V lost 1 base to trimming and J lost 3 bases, with 12 bases between them.

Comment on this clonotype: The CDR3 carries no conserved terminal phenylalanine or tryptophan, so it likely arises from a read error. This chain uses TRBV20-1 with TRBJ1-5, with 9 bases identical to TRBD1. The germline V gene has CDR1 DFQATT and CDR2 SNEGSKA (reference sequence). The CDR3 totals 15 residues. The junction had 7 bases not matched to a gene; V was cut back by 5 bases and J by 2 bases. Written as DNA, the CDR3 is TGCAGTGCTTGGACAGGGGCGGGTGGCAATCAGCCCCAGCATTCT. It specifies CSAWTGAGGNQPQHS.